The 3 T cell receptor beta chains below come from one sample, sequenced in a study of cytomegalovirus exposure and HLA in healthy donors. The protocol was immunoSEQ multiplex PCR, while the TCRdb copy is restricted to in-frame clones and leaves out a portion. The table shows 120,000 or so clones, with around 85% occurring only once. The source material was PBMCs. The receptors here all came from a woman aged 25 to 39 in good health and CMV-seronegative.

The chain joins TRBV5-4 to TRBJ2-3; 12 bases line up with TRBD2. V was pared by 9 bases and J by 6 bases, with 8 bases of the junction left unmatched. This CDR3 is built from 14 residues. Germline CDR1 and CDR2: SGHNT and YYREEE (reference sequence). This CDR3 is CATRTSGAGDTQYF. CDR3 sequence (DNA): TGTGCCACCCGGACTAGCGGGGCGGGGGATACGCAGTATTTT.

This chain links TRBV5-6 with TRBJ2-4; tentatively, D is TRBD1 (6 bases). Germline values: CDR1 SGHDT, CDR2 YYEEEE. This CDR3 comprises 16 residues. Between the trimmed V and J ends, which lost 0 bases and 8 bases, there was a span of 18 bases. Here the CDR3 DNA reads TGTGCCAGCAGCTTGGACGGGACACTAAGAGGGGACATTCAGTACTTC. Translation: CASSLDGTLRGDIQYF.

V usage is TRBV19 and J usage is TRBJ1-6, with D uncertain. V lost 5 bases, J lost 7 bases, and 15 bases lay in between. The CDR3 sequence is 15 residues long. The V gene's germline CDR1 is LNHDA and CDR2 SQIVND (reference sequence). The CDR3 region has the DNA TGTGCCAGTAGTGAAGCTGCTTTGAGAAATTCACCCCTCCACTTT. Its protein product is CASSEAALRNSPLHF. Combining the CDR3 with reference TRBV19 and TRBJ1-6 gives the whole variable domain DGGITQSPKYLFRKEGQNVTLSCEQNLNHDAMYWYRQDPGQGLRLIYYSQIVNDFQKGDIAEGYSVSREKKESFPLTVTSAQKNPTAFYLCASSEAALRNSPLHFGNGTRLTVT.